This T cell receptor (beta chain) originates from a study of shared clonotypes between healthy human individuals. Germline-derived CDR1 and CDR2 are GTSNPN and SVGIG (reference sequence). Trimming took 1 base from V and 0 from J, leaving 4 bases between them. The CDR3 sequence is 13 residues long. Generated by immunoSEQ multiplex PCR, the TCRdb table keeps only in-frame clones and is missing some. The sample consists of around 2,000,000 clones, 95% of them appearing once. This clone was found a few times. The sample contains more than one DNA sequence encoding this CDR3. This sequence joins TRBV30 and TRBJ1-5; D is ambiguous. Material: naive CD4+ T cells sorted from blood. Documented subset: CD45RA+ positively selected. The TCR sequence derives from a young man in good health. Written as DNA, the CDR3 is TGTGCCTGGAGTGGCTATAGCAATCAGCCCCAGCATTTT. Translating it yields CAWSGYSNQPQHF. Complete variable domain (other parts from reference TRBV30 and TRBJ1-5): SQTIHQWPATLVQPVGSPLSLECTVEGTSNPNLYWYRQAAGRGLQLLFYSVGIGQISSEVPQNLSASRPQDRQFILSSKKLLLSDSGFYLCAWSGYSNQPQHFGDGTRLSIL.